These 14 T cell receptor beta chains came from one sample sequenced in a study of CD8 T cells in Susac syndrome. Roughly 0.45 to 1 ug RNA was reverse transcribed with random hexamers. TCRdb analysed the immunoSEQ multiplex PCR reads with MiXCR anew, one entry per CDR3 protein. This sample has around 160,000 distinct CDR3 sequences; 85% to 95% occur once, and the top ten carry roughly 0.13%. The source material was CD4+ T cells from PBMCs. These receptors were taken from a human donor in good health.

This rearrangement joins TRBV2 to TRBJ2-7, with 8 bases fitting TRBD1. The CDR3 is 14 residues long. The ends lost 6 bases at V and 0 bases at J; junction bases unmatched: 4. Germline CDR1 and CDR2: SNHLY and FYNNEI. The CDR3, as DNA: TGTGCCAGCAGATTACAGGGGGTCTCCTACGAGCAGTACTTC. Protein sequence: CASRLQGVSYEQYF.

The table lists this clonotype with a count of one. This chain uses TRBV11-2 with TRBJ2-5; 10 bases align to TRBD2. Germline values: CDR1 SGHAT, CDR2 FQNNGV. The CDR3 consists of 14 residues. J was trimmed by 5 bases and V by 7 bases; bases with no gene match: 7. The CDR3 DNA is TGTGCCAGCACCCGGACTAGCGGAGTCGAGACCCAGTACTTC. It encodes CASTRTSGVETQYF. The variable domain in full, completed from reference TRBV11-2 and TRBJ2-5, reads EAGVAQSPRYKIIEKRQSVAFWCNPISGHATLYWYQQILGQGPKLLIQFQNNGVVDDSQLPKDRFSAERLKGVDSTLKIQPAKLEDSAVYLCASTRTSGVETQYFGPGTRLLVL.

The chain uses TRBV7-9 and TRBJ2-1, with D uncertain. The germline V gene encodes CDR1 SEHNR and CDR2 FQNEAQ (reference sequence). V lost 5 bases to trimming and J lost 5 bases, with 13 bases between them. The CDR3 sequence is 14 residues long. CDR3 coding DNA: TGTGCCAGCAGCGAAAAATCAGGTAACAATGAGCAGTTCTTC. Its protein is CASSEKSGNNEQFF.

The chain is built from TRBV12-3 or TRBV12-4 and TRBJ1-1; TRBD1 matches at 7 bases. The V and J ends lost 5 bases and 7 bases, in that order; junction bases with no gene match: 13. CDR3 length: 15 residues. Written as DNA, the CDR3 is TGTGCCAGCAGTCTGGGACAGACGTCGGGCGTTGAAGCTTTCTTT. This gives the protein CASSLGQTSGVEAFF.

V gene TRBV5-1 combines with J gene TRBJ2-7; no reliable D call. V lost 3 bases and J 2 bases, leaving 12 bases between the germline ends. This CDR3 contains 14 residues. CDR1 and CDR2 from the germline V gene are SGHRS and YFSETQ. The CDR3 spells CASSSAGPPYEQYF. The DNA for the CDR3 is TGCGCCAGCAGCTCCGCCGGGCCTCCCTACGAGCAGTACTTC.

The rearrangement joins TRBV5-1 to TRBJ2-3; 7 positions agree with TRBD1. The V gene's germline CDR1 is SGHRS and CDR2 YFSETQ. V lost 5 bases to trimming and J lost 2 bases; unmatched junction nucleotides: 8. The CDR3 runs 15 residues. CDR3 DNA sequence: TGCGCCAGCAGGTCGTTGACAGGGTTCACAGATACGCAGTATTTT. Protein product: CASRSLTGFTDTQYF. Full variable domain (outside the CDR3, taken from reference TRBV5-1 and TRBJ2-3): KAGVTQTPRYLIKTRGQQVTLSCSPISGHRSVSWYQQTPGQGLQFLFEYFSETQRNKGNFPGRFSGRQFSNSRSEMNVSTLELGDSALYLCASRSLTGFTDTQYFGPGTRLTVL.

This chain links TRBV19 with TRBJ1-1; D is uncertain. The germline CDR1 and CDR2 sequences are LNHDA and SQIVND (reference sequence). V shed 5 bases and J shed 1 base, with 14 bases lying between them. CDR3 length: 15 amino acids. The CDR3 loop reads CASSSSGGRNTEAFF. In DNA form, the CDR3 reads TGTGCCAGTAGTTCCTCGGGAGGGAGGAACACTGAAGCTTTCTTT. Full variable domain (rest looked up from reference TRBV19 and TRBJ1-1): DGGITQSPKYLFRKEGQNVTLSCEQNLNHDAMYWYRQDPGQGLRLIYYSQIVNDFQKGDIAEGYSVSREKKESFPLTVTSAQKNPTAFYLCASSSSGGRNTEAFFGQGTRLTVV.

This chain joins TRBV15 and TRBJ1-5, with no clear D. This CDR3 spans 15 amino acids. CDR1 and CDR2 (germline): LNHNV, YYDKDF (reference sequence). With 0 bases removed from V and 0 bases from J, the gap between germline ends came to 6 bases. The CDR3 nucleotides read TGTGCCACCAGCAGAGAGGGTAATAGCAATCAGCCCCAGCATTTT. Protein sequence: CATSREGNSNQPQHF.

The gene calls are TRBV30 and TRBJ1-6, with D perhaps TRBD1 (6 bases). This CDR3 has 17 amino acids. The germline V gene encodes CDR1 GTSNPN and CDR2 SVGIG (reference sequence). V dropped 0 bases and J dropped 2 bases, with 14 bases sitting between them. The CDR3 sequence is CAWSVRQGWTYNSPLHF. The CDR3 DNA sequence: TGTGCCTGGAGTGTACGTCAGGGGTGGACCTATAATTCACCCCTCCACTTT.

This chain's CDR3 is CASSFRGQGGAGELFF. CDR3 bases: TGTGCCAGCAGCTTCCGGGGGCAGGGTGGGGCCGGGGAGCTGTTTTTT. The chain uses TRBV7-2 and TRBJ2-2; possibly TRBD1 or TRBD2 for D (6 bases each). The CDR3 is 16 amino acids. Trimming removed 3 bases from V and 6 bases from J, with 17 bases in between. The germline CDR1 and CDR2 sequences are SGHTA and FQGNSA.

This clonotype was recorded only once. The chain uses TRBV9 and TRBJ1-2, with unresolved D. Germline-derived CDR1 and CDR2 are SGDLS and YYNGEE. Deletions cut 0 bases from V and 1 base from J, with 4 bases between. The CDR3 runs 13 residues. The CDR3: CASSVGHNYGYTF. The CDR3 nucleotides are TGTGCCAGCAGCGTAGGCCATAACTATGGCTACACCTTC.

This sequence joins TRBV6-1 and TRBJ1-2; a weak D match, TRBD1 (5 bases). CDR1 and CDR2 (germline): MNHNS, SASEGT. The CDR3 consists of 16 residues. V lost 8 bases and J 0 bases, leaving 19 bases between the germline ends. CDR3 sequence reads: CASSLTLDRSNYGYTF. Here the CDR3 DNA reads TGTGCCAGCTCTCTAACCCTTGACAGATCTAACTATGGCTACACCTTC.

This clonotype was observed once. The V gene is TRBV29-1, the J gene TRBJ2-3; 8 bases line up with TRBD2. Germline V gives CDR1 SQVTM, CDR2 ANQGSEA. Unmatched junction bases numbered 12, after V lost 7 bases and J lost 3 bases. The CDR3 spans 15 residues. The CDR3 DNA sequence: TGCAGCGCAGAAAATAGCGGGGTCAATACAGATACGCAGTATTTT. Translating it yields CSAENSGVNTDTQYF.

This chain connects TRBV6-5 to TRBJ1-3; D is unclear. The V and J ends lost 6 bases and 1 base respectively, with 7 bases between them. CDR1 is MNHEY, CDR2 SVGAGI, per germline. The CDR3 loop spans 13 amino acids. The CDR3 coding sequence is TGTGCCAGCAGAAAGGGTTCTGGAAACACCATATATTTT. Residues: CASRKGSGNTIYF.